This passage covers 19 T cell receptor beta chains from one sample sequenced in a study of T-cell reconstitution after alpha-beta-depleted transplantation in children. Researchers prepared the TCRbeta library using unique molecular identifiers, the study reports. From the PCR reads, TCRdb called clonotypes with MiXCR, one entry per CDR3 protein. The sample yields approximately 980,000 distinct CDR3 sequences, around 30% seen once. The source material was PBMCs, mostly from graft donor cells, sampled 360 days after TCRalphabeta/CD19-depleted stem cell transplant. Receptor source: a boy in the first two years of life who had a stem cell transplant for SCID, so the T cells may come from the graft donor.

This chain uses TRBV2 with TRBJ1-2, with D perhaps matching TRBD1 (5 bases). Per the germline V gene, CDR1 is SNHLY and CDR2 is FYNNEI. Trimming took off 6 bases at V and 0 bases at J, with 5 bases between the two ends. The CDR3 length is 12 residues. The CDR3 coding sequence is TGTGCCAGCAGGACAGCTAACTATGGCTACACCTTC. Translated, it gives CASRTANYGYTF.

This clonotype was counted only a few times. V gene TRBV5-5 combines with J gene TRBJ2-2; D gene uncertain. Germline-derived CDR1 and CDR2 are SGHKS and YYEKEE (reference sequence). This CDR3 contains 16 residues. Trimming left V 1 base short and J 4 bases short, with 14 bases between. DNA for the CDR3: TGTGCCAGCAGCTTGTGGCCCAGGTCATCCACCGGGGAGCTGTTTTTT. Its protein is CASSLWPRSSTGELFF.

Here the CDR3 DNA reads TGCGCCAGCAGCCAAGAATTAGATAGATACACTGAAGCTTTCTTT. This gives the protein CASSQELDRYTEAFF. The chain employs TRBV4-3 and TRBJ1-1, with D unresolved. CDR3 length: 15 residues. The V end lost 0 bases, the J end lost 3 bases, and 11 bases lay between the germline ends. Germline V gene sequence: CDR1 LGHNA, CDR2 YSLEER.

J is TRBJ2-2 and V is TRBV5-5, with TRBD2 as a possible D gene (5 bases). Trimming took 6 bases from V and 7 from J, leaving 16 bases between them. This CDR3 is 14 amino acids long. Germline V gives CDR1 SGHKS, CDR2 YYEKEE (reference sequence). CDR3 in amino acids: CASTLDLDFGELFF. In DNA form, the CDR3 reads TGTGCCAGCACCTTAGACCTGGACTTCGGGGAGCTGTTTTTT.

The chain carries TRBV7-9 and TRBJ1-4, with 8 bases fitting TRBD1. From germline, CDR1 is SEHNR and CDR2 FQNEAQ (reference sequence). The CDR3 runs to 17 residues. Unmatched junction bases numbered 17, after V lost 6 bases and J lost 8 bases. The CDR3 loop reads CASRSSRGRLLEEKLFF. In DNA, the CDR3 is TGTGCCAGCAGAAGTAGCAGGGGGCGCCTCTTAGAGGAAAAACTGTTTTTT. The variable domain in full, with the rest retrieved from reference TRBV7-9 and TRBJ1-4, is DTGVSQNPRHKITKRGQNVTFRCDPISEHNRLYWYRQTLGQGPEFLTYFQNEAQLEKSRLLSDRFSAERPKGSFSTLEIQRTEQGDSAMYLCASRSSRGRLLEEKLFFGSGTQLSVL.

The chain has TRBV20-1 and TRBJ2-1, with 10 bases that match TRBD2. The CDR3 totals 16 residues. Germline CDR1 DFQATT, CDR2 SNEGSKA (reference sequence). Trimming cost V 4 bases and J 3 bases; bases outside gene matches: 9. The CDR3 sequence is CSATPAGGHFYNEQFF. The CDR3 coding sequence is TGCAGTGCTACCCCAGCGGGGGGGCATTTCTACAATGAGCAGTTCTTC.

This clonotype was counted only a few times. CDR3 sequence reads: CASSLERGGAGNEQFF. In DNA form, the CDR3 reads TGTGCCAGCAGCTTGGAGAGAGGGGGCGCAGGCAATGAGCAGTTCTTC. This rearrangement joins TRBV5-8 to TRBJ2-1; 7 bases align to TRBD1. V gave up 0 bases and J gave up 6 bases; unmatched junction bases: 9. The CDR3 loop spans 16 amino acids. In germline, CDR1 is SGHTS, CDR2 YDEGEE. Full variable domain (missing parts from reference TRBV5-8 and TRBJ2-1): EAGVTQSPTHLIKTRGQQATLRCSPISGHTSVYWYQQALGLGLQFLLWYDEGEERNRGNFPPRFSGRQFPNYSSELNVNALELEDSALYLCASSLERGGAGNEQFFGPGTRLTVL.

This rearrangement joins TRBV10-3 to TRBJ2-2, with TRBD1 matching over 7 bases. Germline values: CDR1 ENHRY, CDR2 SYGVKD. Trimming removed 7 bases from V and 3 bases from J; junction bases left unmatched: 8. The CDR3 totals 15 residues. As DNA, the CDR3 is TGTGCCATCAAAAAAGACAGGGTGGACACCGGGGAGCTGTTTTTT. Amino acids: CAIKKDRVDTGELFF.

This rearrangement joins TRBV28 to TRBJ1-1; 9 bases map to TRBD1. This CDR3 has 15 amino acids. Losses at the gene ends were 5 bases for V and 5 bases for J; bases not matched to a gene: 9. Germline V gene sequence: CDR1 MDHEN, CDR2 SYDVKM. The CDR3 region has the DNA TGTGCCAGCAGTGGGAGTGGACAGGGGAAAACTGAAGCTTTCTTT. It translates to CASSGSGQGKTEAFF.

The chain links TRBV21-1 to TRBJ2-7. TRBV21-1 is designated a pseudogene. The CDR3 sequence is 16 residues long. Written as DNA, the CDR3 is TGTGCCAGCAGCAAATTTGCGAACATAAGAACCTACGAGCAGTACTTC. Translating it yields CASSKFANIRTYEQYF.

This clonotype was observed a handful of times. The V gene is TRBV3-1, the J gene TRBJ2-1; 11 nucleotides match TRBD2. V shed 0 bases and J 6 bases; nucleotides not matched to a gene: 7. CDR3 size: 17 residues. Germline V CDR1 and CDR2: LGHDT, YNNKEL (reference sequence). Here the CDR3 reads CASSQELLAGGINEQFF. CDR3 nucleotides: TGTGCCAGCAGCCAAGAACTCTTAGCGGGGGGGATCAATGAGCAGTTCTTC.

The gene calls are TRBV10-3 and TRBJ2-7; tentatively, D is TRBD1 (6 bases). The V gene's germline CDR1 is ENHRY and CDR2 SYGVKD. V shed 9 bases and J shed 3 bases, with 12 bases lying between them. The CDR3 spans 12 residues. CDR3 amino acids: CAIRGKLYEQYF. CDR3 coding DNA: TGTGCCATAAGGGGGAAACTCTACGAGCAGTACTTC.

The genes are TRBV2 and TRBJ1-5; D possibly corresponds to TRBD1 (5 bases). This CDR3 comprises 15 residues. CDR1 is SNHLY, CDR2 FYNNEI, per germline. V gave up 8 bases and J gave up 2 bases, with 16 bases separating them. This CDR3 reads CASADSLRGNQPQHF. CDR3 in DNA: TGTGCCAGCGCTGACAGCCTGAGAGGCAATCAGCCCCAGCATTTT.

CDR3 sequence reads: CATSRDFGEYLGEQFF. CDR3 bases: TGTGCCACCAGCAGAGATTTCGGGGAGTATTTGGGTGAGCAGTTCTTC. The chain carries TRBV15 and TRBJ2-1; the D gene is possibly TRBD2 (5 bases). Germline assignment: CDR1 LNHNV and CDR2 YYDKDF (reference sequence). CDR3 length: 16 residues. Between the trimmed V and J ends, which lost 0 bases and 9 bases, there was a span of 18 bases.

The rearrangement joins TRBV6-5 to TRBJ2-2; 7 positions agree with TRBD1. The V and J ends lost 0 bases and 2 bases, in that order; junction bases with no gene match: 6. The CDR3 loop spans 17 amino acids. Germline CDR1 and CDR2: MNHEY and SVGAGI. This chain's CDR3 is CASSYSKGAPNTGELFF. The CDR3 nucleotides are TGTGCCAGCAGTTACTCGAAGGGGGCTCCAAACACCGGGGAGCTGTTTTTT.

The rearrangement links TRBV7-9 to TRBJ2-3; D may be TRBD2 (5 bases). CDR3 length: 14 amino acids. Looked up from germline, CDR1 is SEHNR and CDR2 is FQNEAQ (reference sequence). Trimming removed 2 bases at V and 7 bases at J, with 13 bases between. The CDR3 sequence: CASSLRYGVNTQYF. CDR3 bases: TGTGCCAGCAGCTTACGGTACGGGGTAAATACGCAGTATTTT.

This clonotype was found a few times. The chain joins TRBV5-6 to TRBJ1-3; no reliable D call. Per germline, CDR1 SGHDT and CDR2 YYEEEE. This CDR3 has 15 amino acids. V was clipped by 1 base and J by 1 base, with 9 bases between them. For the CDR3, the DNA is TGTGCCAGCAGCTTGTCATCCTATTCTGGAAACACCATATATTTT. It specifies CASSLSSYSGNTIYF.

The chain combines TRBV7-9 with TRBJ1-4; TRBD1 aligns across 9 bases. The CDR3 loop spans 14 amino acids. From germline, CDR1 is SEHNR and CDR2 FQNEAQ (reference sequence). The junction had 8 bases not matched to a gene; V was cut back by 5 bases and J by 10 bases. The CDR3 bases are TGTGCCAGCAGCATTTCGGGGACAGGGAGAAAACTGTTTTTT. Amino acids: CASSISGTGRKLFF.

The V and J genes are TRBV18 and TRBJ2-5; D gene unclear. Trimming left V 1 base short and J 4 bases short, with 10 bases between. Germline values: CDR1 KGHSH, CDR2 LQKENI. The length of the CDR3 is 14 residues. The CDR3 reads CASSPRDLRETQYF. In nucleotides, the CDR3 is TGTGCCAGCTCACCACGGGATCTTAGAGAGACCCAGTACTTC.